The rows below give T cell receptor beta chains drawn from one sample of a study of T cell repertoires in cytomegalovirus infection. Their target antigens are unknown. One entry per CDR3 protein, called by TCRdb with MiXCR from the reads. The sample includes some 270,000 distinct CDR3 sequences, around 20% seen only once; the top ten take under 25%. This material consisted of cultured PBMCs, taken from culture after CMV antigen stimulation. These receptors were taken from a human donor in good health (CMV status not recorded). Some clones in this sample may be carry-over from other donors' samples. Each CDR3 is given without its conserved first and last residue.

V	J	CDR3
TRBV4-1	TRBJ2-3	ASSASGRGTDTQY
TRBV29-1	TRBJ2-3	SAEPGGTDTQY
TRBV28	TRBJ1-1	ASSSPSTEAF
TRBV5-1	TRBJ2-2	ASSFAVTTGELF
TRBV7-3	TRBJ2-1	ASSSGPRFEQF
TRBV19	TRBJ2-1	ASSATSAPNEQF
TRBV19	TRBJ1-1	ASSITASSEAF
TRBV16	TRBJ1-2	ASSPATGAYGYT
TRBV5-4	TRBJ2-1	ASSPSMYPHEQF
TRBV19	TRBJ1-1	ASSITGNTEDF
TRBV12-3/TRBV12-4	TRBJ2-2	ANTRSGIGNTGELF
TRBV2	TRBJ1-1	ASGRDSDRAWGAF
TRBV7-2	TRBJ2-7	ASSLPRGTSGRTYEQY
TRBV24-1	TRBJ2-1	ATSEVTSGRDNEQF
TRBV9	TRBJ2-3	ASSARGATRTDTQY
TRBV10-3	TRBJ2-1	AISAGRSSDEQF
TRBV19	TRBJ1-5	ATKPGRPQH
TRBV28	TRBJ2-7	ASTRYSIAGVEQY
TRBV29-1	TRBJ1-3	SVEVGQGSGNTIY
TRBV28	TRBJ1-2	ASSLPNYGYT
TRBV6-6	TRBJ1-4	ASSPRTTLGEKLF
TRBV28	TRBJ2-1	ASSSSDRYNEQF
TRBV20-1	TRBJ2-1	SAEIGNEQF
TRBV6-5	TRBJ2-2	ASSRLRQGADTGELF
TRBV6-8	TRBJ2-2	ASRARGQNTGELF
TRBV9	TRBJ2-5	ASSPSGGLMETQY
TRBV7-6	TRBJ1-1	ASSLNHLTRGDEAF
TRBV12-3/TRBV12-4	TRBJ1-6	ASSQRSSYNSPLH
TRBV9	TRBJ1-1	ASSVAPGPNAEAF
TRBV7-2	TRBJ2-7	ASSPGHGVYEQY
TRBV24-1	TRBJ2-1	ATSDSGTGGYNEQF
TRBV6-1	TRBJ1-5	ASSEGTSNQPQH
TRBV7-3	TRBJ2-6	ASSIQSSGANVLT
TRBV12-3/TRBV12-4	TRBJ1-2	ASSRTANYGYT
TRBV6-1	TRBJ2-1	ASSEEIAGLYNEQF
TRBV19	TRBJ1-1	ASSSRGETEAF
TRBV4-1	TRBJ1-2	ASSQGGQGARGYT
TRBV7-9	TRBJ1-1	ASSLDVSAGWAEAF
TRBV7-2	TRBJ1-1	ASSFGGTRTEAF
TRBV7-2	TRBJ2-5	DSSLVESGEY
TRBV12-3/TRBV12-4	TRBJ1-2	ASSFPGEVGYT
TRBV6-6	TRBJ2-1	ASSVKYNEQF
TRBV5-1	TRBJ2-7	ASSFSPGGYEQY
TRBV19	TRBJ1-2	ASSILDRYGYT
TRBV28	TRBJ2-7	ASSFLRTSGSLYEQY
TRBV10-2	TRBJ1-5	ASGRAEDSNQPQH
TRBV7-9	TRBJ2-1	ASSIRTSGPINEQF
TRBV4-2	TRBJ2-7	ASSLRTSGNEQY
TRBV5-4	TRBJ2-1	ASSETGANNEQF
TRBV7-9	TRBJ2-5	ASSLTQDLRGETQY